Detailed here is one TCR beta chain. Its antigen is as yet unknown. The V end was cut by 1 base, the J end by 6 bases, with 19 bases between. The CDR3 has 17 amino acids. The V gene's germline CDR1 is MGHRA and CDR2 YSYEKL. With a J-beta primer mix and a sample-barcoded 5' primer, a second PCR ran about 6 to 11 cycles. Every sample gave at least 3 million paired-end reads containing CDR3. TCRdb ran MiXCR on the 5' RACE reads and lists one entry per CDR3 protein. The sample carries roughly 2 million distinct CDR3 sequences, roughly 50% recorded once. The record originates from a study of blood T cells in healthy people across ages. Study-level findings and limits: The long-lived group displayed more naive CD4+ cells, plus higher diversity, than the aged donors did. Without sorted subsets, naive and antigen-experienced compartments could not be conclusively compared. As age increased, TCR beta diversity per million T cells fell in a roughly linear fashion.

This TCR derives from a woman between 40 and 50 years old in good health. The chain combines TRBV4-1 with TRBJ2-1; either TRBD1 or TRBD2 may supply D (5 bases each). The specimen was blood. The CDR3 is CASSQGSLRGRSNEQFF. The CDR3 bases are TGCGCCAGCAGCCAAGGTTCATTACGGGGCAGGTCCAATGAGCAGTTCTTC.